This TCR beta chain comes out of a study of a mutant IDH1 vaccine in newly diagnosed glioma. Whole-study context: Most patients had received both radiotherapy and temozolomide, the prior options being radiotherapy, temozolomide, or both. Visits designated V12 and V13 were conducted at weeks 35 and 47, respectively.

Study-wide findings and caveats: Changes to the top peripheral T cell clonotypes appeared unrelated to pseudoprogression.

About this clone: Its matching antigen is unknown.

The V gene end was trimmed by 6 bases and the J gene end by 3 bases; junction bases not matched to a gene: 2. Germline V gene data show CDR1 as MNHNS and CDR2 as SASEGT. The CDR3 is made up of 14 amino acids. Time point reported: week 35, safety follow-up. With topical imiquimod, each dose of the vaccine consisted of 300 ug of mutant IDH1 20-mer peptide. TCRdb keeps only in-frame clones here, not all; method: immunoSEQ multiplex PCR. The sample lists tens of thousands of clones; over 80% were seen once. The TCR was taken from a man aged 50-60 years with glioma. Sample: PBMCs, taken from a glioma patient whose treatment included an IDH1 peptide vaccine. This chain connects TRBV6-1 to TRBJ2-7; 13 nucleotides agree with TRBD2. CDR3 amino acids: CASRTSGRVYEQYF. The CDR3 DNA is TGTGCCAGCAGAACTAGCGGGAGGGTCTACGAGCAGTACTTC.